This T cell receptor (beta chain) is from a study of beta chain features in type 1 diabetes. The V end lost 1 base, the J end lost 3 bases, and 8 bases lay between the germline ends. CDR1 is SGHTS and CDR2 is YDEGEE in the germline V gene. This CDR3 region has 14 residues. Via CD45RO/CCR7/CD25/CD127/CD95/CD27, cells of the CD4+ naive, central memory, regulatory and stem cell-like memory subsets were sorted. This clone was observed a single time. The whole isolated RNA underwent reverse transcription, so sequencing captured expressed TCRB transcripts. Assay: immunoSEQ multiplex PCR; the TCRdb copy retains only in-frame clones and omits some. The sample contains roughly 610,000 clones, about a sixth of which appear only once.

This TCR came from a man younger than 35 in good health. The J gene is TRBJ1-5, the V gene TRBV5-8; a possible D gene is TRBD1 (5 bases). Sequencing used naive CD4+ T cells from blood. DNA for the CDR3: TGTGCCAGCAGCTTGACAGGCACCAATCAGCCCCAGCATTTT. Translated, it gives CASSLTGTNQPQHF.